These T cell receptor beta chains were read from a single sample in a study of OX40 agonist ivuxolimab in advanced cancers. TCRdb's table, derived via immunoSEQ multiplex PCR, lists solely in-frame clones and lacks some. The sample has around 17,000 clones; roughly 90% are singletons. The sequencing used CD4+ or CD8+ T cells sorted from blood, collected in a trial of the OX40 agonist ivuxolimab. Receptor source: an adult with an advanced solid tumor such as melanoma, head and neck, liver or kidney cancer. Both conserved end residues are part of each CDR3. Fields, in order: CDR3 protein, CDR3 DNA, D gene, V gene, J gene, clone size. The D gene is left open where the match is weak. Clone size appears in some rows only: once, few, many, or a class for an expanded clone.

CASSIGGTSGGNTQYF	TGTGCCAGCAGTATCGGAGGGACTAGCGGGGGCAATACGCAGTATTTT	TRBD2	TRBV9	TRBJ2-3	-
CASSAGGGPSYEQYF	TGTGCCAGCTCTGCCGGGGGGGGTCCTTCCTACGAGCAGTACTTC	TRBD2	TRBV11-2	TRBJ2-7	-
CASSIGQTSTDTQYF	TGTGCCAGTAGTATTGGGCAGACTAGCACAGATACGCAGTATTTT	-	TRBV19	TRBJ2-3	-
CASSPGLRTGELFF	TGTGCCAGCAGTCCGGGACTTCGCACCGGGGAGCTGTTTTTT	-	TRBV27	TRBJ2-2	-
CASRTGNIGYEQYF	TGTGCCAGCAGAACGGGTAATATCGGGTACGAGCAGTACTTC	-	TRBV5-8	TRBJ2-7	-
CASSLTGTGNEKLFF	TGTGCCAGCAGCTTAACCGGGACAGGGAATGAAAAACTGTTTTTT	TRBD1	TRBV11-2	TRBJ1-4	-
CASAGEGADTQYF	TGTGCCTCAGCAGGGGAGGGCGCAGATACGCAGTATTTT	-	TRBV2	TRBJ2-3	-
CASSPIREQFF	TGTGCCAGCAGCCCCATCCGCGAGCAGTTCTTC	-	TRBV7-2	TRBJ2-1	medium-sized
CASSQLAGASGGELFF	TGCGCCAGCAGCCAACTAGCGGGAGCCTCGGGCGGGGAGCTGTTTTTT	TRBD2	TRBV5-1	TRBJ2-2	-
CASSFWGHSTEAFF	TGTGCCAGCAGCTTTTGGGGGCACTCCACTGAAGCTTTCTTT	-	TRBV7-2	TRBJ1-1	-
CASSFDTDTQYF	TGTGCCAGCAGCTTCGATACAGATACGCAGTATTTT	-	TRBV7-9	TRBJ2-3	-
CASSRAQGARGYTF	TGTGCCAGCAGTCGGGCCCAGGGGGCTCGGGGCTACACCTTC	TRBD1	TRBV6-5	TRBJ1-2	-
CASSGGKPSPDTQYF	TGTGCCAGCAGTGGGGGGAAGCCGAGCCCAGATACGCAGTATTTT	-	TRBV25-1	TRBJ2-3	-
CASSPSGRAYEQYF	TGTGCCAGCAGTCCTAGCGGGAGGGCCTACGAGCAGTACTTC	TRBD2	TRBV7-9	TRBJ2-7	-
CSARDPREQYF	TGCAGTGCTAGAGATCCCCGCGAGCAGTACTTC	-	TRBV20-1	TRBJ2-7	-
CASSAQGETNEKLFF	TGCGCCAGCAGTGCGCAGGGGGAAACTAATGAAAAACTGTTTTTT	TRBD1	TRBV10-2	TRBJ1-4	-
CASRRRQEDYEQYF	TGCGCCAGCCGCAGGAGACAGGAGGACTACGAGCAGTACTTC	-	TRBV23-1	TRBJ2-7	-
CASSLALFRRGDEQFF	TGTGCCAGCAGCTTAGCGTTATTCCGCAGGGGCGATGAGCAGTTCTTC	-	TRBV11-1	TRBJ2-1	-
CASSTRRYTYEQYF	TGTGCCAGCAGCACTAGGCGCTATACCTACGAGCAGTACTTC	-	TRBV13	TRBJ2-7	-
CASSRQSRGGEQYF	TGTGCCAGTAGCCGCCAATCCAGGGGAGGCGAGCAGTACTTC	-	TRBV19	TRBJ2-7	-
CASGTGGGLAGEGSYEQYF	TGTGCTAGTGGTACTGGGGGGGGACTAGCGGGAGAGGGCTCCTACGAGCAGTACTTC	TRBD2	TRBV12-5	TRBJ2-7	-
CASSQPRDRATGELFF	TGCGCCAGCAGCCAGCCCCGGGACAGGGCCACCGGGGAGCTGTTTTTT	TRBD1	TRBV4-1	TRBJ2-2	-
CASSTPGQGQETQYF	TGTGCCAGCAGTACCCCGGGGCAGGGACAAGAGACCCAGTACTTC	-	TRBV28	TRBJ2-5	-
CASSVVGAGGGNTIYF	TGTGCCAGCAGCGTAGTAGGAGCAGGGGGAGGAAACACCATATATTTT	TRBD1	TRBV9	TRBJ1-3	-
CSASRRNEQFF	TGCAGTGCCAGCCGTCGCAATGAGCAGTTCTTC	-	TRBV20-1	TRBJ2-1	large
CASQEGQNQPQHF	TGTGCCAGCCAGGAGGGACAGAATCAGCCCCAGCATTTT	TRBD1	TRBV18	TRBJ1-5	-
CASINRGDEQFF	TGTGCCAGTATAAACAGGGGTGATGAGCAGTTCTTC	TRBD1	TRBV28	TRBJ2-1	-
CASNRDLTDTQYF	TGTGCCAGCAACCGGGACCTCACAGATACGCAGTATTTT	-	TRBV6-6	TRBJ2-3	-
CATRSGRINEQFF	TGTGCCACCAGGAGCGGGAGGATTAATGAGCAGTTCTTC	TRBD2	TRBV15	TRBJ2-1	-
CASSPTPGVSDTQYF	TGTGCCAGCAGCCCCACACCAGGGGTGTCCGATACGCAGTATTTT	-	TRBV7-9	TRBJ2-3	-
CASKDRRGVAGELFF	TGTGCCAGTAAGGACCGAAGGGGGGTTGCCGGGGAGCTGTTTTTT	-	TRBV19	TRBJ2-2	once
CASSLPVNSPEAFF	TGTGCCAGCAGTTTACCGGTTAACAGTCCTGAAGCTTTCTTT	-	TRBV28	TRBJ1-1	once
CASSLASIRPGNEKLFF	TGCGCCAGCAGCTTGGCCTCGATCCGGCCGGGTAATGAAAAACTGTTTTTT	-	TRBV5-1	TRBJ1-4	-
CASSTPRGSVEKLFF	TGTGCCAGCAGCACCCCCCGAGGGTCGGTTGAAAAACTGTTTTTT	-	TRBV11-2	TRBJ1-4	-
CASSPRQGNSNQPQHF	TGTGCCAGTAGTCCTCGACAGGGGAATAGCAATCAGCCCCAGCATTTT	TRBD1	TRBV19	TRBJ1-5	-
CAWGTGGAETQYF	TGTGCCTGGGGGACAGGGGGCGCAGAGACCCAGTACTTC	TRBD1	TRBV30	TRBJ2-5	few
CASSLGLANTGELFF	TGTGCCAGCAGCTTAGGCCTGGCAAACACCGGGGAGCTGTTTTTT	-	TRBV7-6	TRBJ2-2	-
CASQAHNEQFF	TGTGCCAGCCAGGCTCACAATGAGCAGTTCTTC	-	TRBV9	TRBJ2-1	-
CAWRGQLLNSPLHF	TGTGCCTGGAGAGGACAGCTTTTGAATTCACCCCTCCACTTT	-	TRBV30	TRBJ1-6	once
CASSIEGSGANVLTF	TGTGCCAGTAGTATCGAGGGGTCTGGGGCCAACGTCCTGACTTTC	-	TRBV19	TRBJ2-6	-
CASSLSGAITDTQYF	TGTGCCAGCAGCTTGAGCGGGGCTATCACAGATACGCAGTATTTT	TRBD2	TRBV7-9	TRBJ2-3	-
CASSAGGDYGYTF	TGTGCCAGCAGTGCAGGGGGCGACTATGGCTACACCTTC	TRBD1	TRBV28	TRBJ1-2	few
CASSLRPGNNEKLFF	TGTGCCAGCAGCTTACGACCAGGGAATAATGAAAAACTGTTTTTT	-	TRBV7-2	TRBJ1-4	-
CASSDGGGSYNEQFF	TGTGCCAGCAGTGATGGAGGGGGCTCCTACAATGAGCAGTTCTTC	-	TRBV6-1	TRBJ2-1	once
CASSSGAYEQYF	TGTGCCAGCTCTTCAGGGGCCTACGAGCAGTACTTC	-	TRBV18	TRBJ2-7	-
CASSPDTSTDTQYF	TGTGCCAGTAGTCCAGATACTAGCACAGATACGCAGTATTTT	-	TRBV19	TRBJ2-3	-
CAWRRGGANYGYTF	TGTGCCTGGAGGAGGGGGGGCGCGAACTATGGCTACACCTTC	-	TRBV30	TRBJ1-2	-
CASSAQVNSPLHF	TGTGCCAGCAGCGCGCAGGTTAATTCACCCCTCCACTTT	-	TRBV7-9	TRBJ1-6	-
CASSRGGTGQETQYF	TGCGCCAGCAGTCGTGGGGGGACAGGCCAAGAGACCCAGTACTTC	TRBD1	TRBV5-1	TRBJ2-5	-
CASRLGGRTGEQFF	TGTGCCAGCAGGCTAGGCGGGAGGACGGGGGAGCAGTTCTTC	TRBD2	TRBV27	TRBJ2-1	-
CASSVAVTVAGANVLTF	TGTGCCAGTAGTGTGGCAGTAACGGTCGCTGGGGCCAACGTCCTGACTTTC	-	TRBV19	TRBJ2-6	-
CASNRGWLAEAFF	TGTGCCAGCAACCGGGGGTGGTTGGCTGAAGCTTTCTTT	-	TRBV2	TRBJ1-1	-
CSVEDRDRASGYTF	TGCAGCGTTGAAGATCGGGACAGGGCAAGTGGCTACACCTTC	TRBD1	TRBV29-1	TRBJ1-2	few
CASSLDVYGNTIYF	TGTGCCAGCAGCTTAGATGTGTACGGAAACACCATATATTTT	-	TRBV7-2	TRBJ1-3	-
CASGGVTNTEAFF	TGTGCCAGCGGTGGGGTGACGAACACTGAAGCTTTCTTT	-	TRBV6-1	TRBJ1-1	-
CASSLSRTGNYGYTF	TGTGCCAGTAGCCTTTCTAGGACAGGGAACTATGGCTACACCTTC	TRBD1	TRBV19	TRBJ1-2	-
CASSQPAGRSPQYF	TGCGCCAGCAGCCAACCCGCCGGAAGGAGTCCGCAGTATTTT	-	TRBV4-1	TRBJ2-3	-
CASTPSTDTQYF	TGTGCCAGCACCCCATCCACAGATACGCAGTATTTT	-	TRBV11-2	TRBJ2-3	-